These 30 T cell receptor beta chains were sequenced from one sample in a study of neoadjuvant anti-PD-1 for oral cavity cancer. Time point in this sample: after neoadjuvant nivolumab, at surgical resection. Data came from immunoSEQ multiplex PCR; TCRdb stores just in-frame clones and leaves some out. The table has over 65,000 clones, less than 90% seen once. The source material was PBMCs, sampled after nivolumab (anti-PD-1) treatment. These receptor sequences come from a person aged 40 to 85 with oral cavity squamous cell carcinoma.

The chain couples TRBV30 to TRBJ1-6; D is unclear. This CDR3 contains 13 residues. CDR1 is GTSNPN and CDR2 is SVGIG in the germline V gene (reference sequence). The germline V and J ends were trimmed by 5 bases and 0 bases, with 5 bases remaining between them. CDR3 protein: CAWGSSYNSPLHF. The DNA for the CDR3 is TGTGCCTGGGGAAGCTCCTATAATTCACCCCTCCACTTT.

The rearrangement joins TRBV10-1 to TRBJ2-5, with TRBD1 identical over 7 bases. The germline V gene has CDR1 WNHNN and CDR2 SYGVQD (reference sequence). This CDR3 has 14 residues. Losses at the gene ends were 6 bases for V and 5 bases for J; bases not matched to a gene: 9. The CDR3 nucleotides are TGCGCCAGCAGCCGGACAGGCAAAGAGGAGACCCAGTACTTC. It is translated as CASSRTGKEETQYF.

The chain links TRBV9 to TRBJ2-7; tentative D call: TRBD1 (6 bases). This CDR3 has 14 residues. V lost 0 bases, J lost 0 bases, and 7 bases lay in between. Per germline, CDR1 SGDLS and CDR2 YYNGEE. The CDR3 here is CASSVEGVSYEQYF. CDR3 sequence (DNA): TGTGCCAGCAGCGTAGAGGGGGTCTCCTACGAGCAGTACTTC.

V is TRBV19 and J is TRBJ2-1; perhaps D is TRBD1 or TRBD2 (6 bases each). The CDR3 sequence is 16 residues long. Germline values: CDR1 LNHDA, CDR2 SQIVND (reference sequence). Trimming cost V 2 bases and J 9 bases, with 20 bases left between them. For the CDR3, the DNA is TGTGCCAGTAGTATATCTCTTACTAGAGGGGGGAGTGAGCAGTTCTTC. This translates into CASSISLTRGGSEQFF.

The DNA for the CDR3 is TGTGCCAGCAGCTCCGGGACAACGGGCAATCAGCCCCAGCATTTT. It translates to CASSSGTTGNQPQHF. The chain joins TRBV9 to TRBJ1-5; maybe TRBD1 (6 bases). The CDR3 covers 15 residues. From germline, CDR1 is SGDLS and CDR2 YYNGEE. The V end was cut by 4 bases, the J end by 2 bases, with 13 bases between.

V is TRBV28 and J is TRBJ1-3; D unclear. The germline V gene has CDR1 MDHEN and CDR2 SYDVKM. This CDR3 is 16 amino acids long. With 4 bases removed from V and 0 bases from J, the gap between germline ends came to 13 bases. The DNA of the CDR3 is TGTGCCAGCAGTTCCTCTGTGGGTTACTCTGGAAACACCATATATTTT. Its protein is CASSSSVGYSGNTIYF.

The rearrangement joins TRBV5-1 to TRBJ2-3, with D possibly being TRBD2 (5 bases). The germline gives CDR1 SGHRS, CDR2 YFSETQ. Trimming removed 0 bases from V and 4 bases from J, with 9 bases in between. This CDR3 has 14 residues. CDR3 coding DNA: TGCGCCAGCAGCTTGGCTACTAGGGCAGATACGCAGTATTTT. It encodes CASSLATRADTQYF.

The CDR3 coding sequence is TGTGCCAGCAGCCAAGATCAGGCCGGCGCATCCAACTATGGCTACACCTTC. As protein: CASSQDQAGASNYGYTF. The chain couples TRBV4-2 to TRBJ1-2; D gene uncertain. Trimming took off 0 bases at V and 2 bases at J, with 16 bases between the two ends. The V gene's germline CDR1 is LGHNA and CDR2 YNFKEQ. This CDR3 spans 17 amino acids.

The chain employs TRBV7-3 and TRBJ2-1; 13 nucleotides line up with TRBD2. With 5 bases clipped from V and 8 bases from J, the junction kept 3 bases outside the gene matches. Germline loops: CDR1 SGHTA, CDR2 FQGTGA. The CDR3 is made up of 14 amino acids. The chain's CDR3 is CASSHGLAGDEQFF. The CDR3 DNA sequence: TGTGCCAGCAGCCACGGACTAGCGGGAGATGAGCAGTTCTTC.

The gene calls are TRBV6-1 and TRBJ2-1, with TRBD2 identical over 10 bases. V shed 4 bases and J 9 bases; nucleotides not matched to a gene: 12. CDR3 length equals 16 residues. CDR1 and CDR2 from the germline V gene are MNHNS and SASEGT. The CDR3 loop is CASSVSLAGVGFEQFF. The DNA of the CDR3 is TGTGCCAGCAGTGTGTCTCTAGCGGGAGTTGGTTTTGAGCAGTTCTTC.

The chain joins TRBV6-5 to TRBJ2-2; the match to TRBD2 covers 7 bases. Germline values: CDR1 MNHEY, CDR2 SVGAGI. J was trimmed by 4 bases and V by 0 bases; bases with no gene match: 5. The CDR3 runs 16 residues. The CDR3 sequence is CASSYSLVAGTGELFF. Here the CDR3 DNA reads TGTGCCAGCAGTTACTCCTTGGTAGCGGGCACCGGGGAGCTGTTTTTT.

This clone appeared a few times. This chain links TRBV2 with TRBJ2-5, with D possibly TRBD2 on 6 matching bases. Per the germline V gene, CDR1 is SNHLY and CDR2 is FYNNEI. Trimming removed 6 bases at V and 2 bases at J, with 19 bases between. The CDR3 is 16 residues long. The CDR3 is CASSAMGLKRQETQYF. The CDR3 nucleotides read TGTGCCAGCAGCGCTATGGGACTCAAACGACAAGAGACCCAGTACTTC.

The chain is built from TRBV5-1 and TRBJ2-6, with TRBD1 as a possible D gene (5 bases). Trimming took off 3 bases at V and 0 bases at J, with 22 bases between the two ends. The CDR3 sequence is 20 residues long. Looked up from germline, CDR1 is SGHRS and CDR2 is YFSETQ. The CDR3 region is CASSSLNFGHGTSGANVLTF. Here the CDR3 DNA reads TGCGCCAGCAGCTCCTTAAATTTCGGACACGGCACCTCTGGGGCCAACGTCCTGACTTTC.

The chain joins TRBV5-1 to TRBJ1-3; 7 bases are shared with TRBD1. This CDR3 has 14 amino acids. V was clipped by 5 bases and J by 4 bases; unmatched bases: 6. Germline V lookup: CDR1 SGHRS, CDR2 YFSETQ. The CDR3 here is CASSSTGVGNTIYF. The DNA of the CDR3 is TGCGCCAGCAGTTCAACAGGGGTCGGAAACACCATATATTTT.

V gene TRBV27 combines with J gene TRBJ1-5, with D maybe TRBD1 (5 bases). Germline V gene data show CDR1 as MNHEY and CDR2 as SMNVEV (reference sequence). The CDR3 length is 13 residues. Trimming took off 4 bases at V and 11 bases at J, with 15 bases between the two ends. The CDR3 sequence is CASSSTPGRTQHF. The DNA of the CDR3 is TGTGCCAGCAGTTCCACCCCAGGGAGGACCCAGCATTTT.

The chain couples TRBV5-1 to TRBJ2-3, with no clear D. CDR3 size: 16 residues. Trimming left V 0 bases short and J 1 base short, with 12 bases between. Per germline, CDR1 SGHRS and CDR2 YFSETQ. CDR3 sequence: CASSLAGNTGTDTQYF. For the CDR3, the DNA is TGCGCCAGCAGCTTGGCTGGGAACACCGGCACAGATACGCAGTATTTT.

The CDR3 loop reads CASSEGPGQGSYEQYF. As DNA, the CDR3 is TGTGCCAGCAGTGAAGGGCCGGGACAGGGATCCTACGAGCAGTACTTC. The gene calls are TRBV2 and TRBJ2-7; TRBD1 agrees at 9 bases. After removal of 1 base from V and 1 base from J, the junction contained 5 bases not matched to a gene. Germline V gives CDR1 SNHLY, CDR2 FYNNEI. CDR3 size: 16 residues.

The DNA of the CDR3 is TGTGCCAGCAGCCCCCGGGGGGCAGGAGAGACCCAGTACTTC. Translated, it gives CASSPRGAGETQYF. This sequence joins TRBV5-4 and TRBJ2-5, with D possibly matching TRBD2 (7 bases). With 4 bases removed from V and 4 bases from J, the gap between germline ends came to 14 bases. Germline lookup yields CDR1 SGHNT and CDR2 YYREEE (reference sequence). The CDR3 length is 14 residues.

The CDR3 here is CASTPGGTSNQPQHF. The DNA of the CDR3 is TGTGCCAGCACACCCGGGGGGACCAGCAATCAGCCCCAGCATTTT. V and J are TRBV28 and TRBJ1-5; maybe TRBD1 (5 bases). The germline V and J ends were trimmed by 7 bases and 1 base, with 14 bases remaining between them. Germline V lookup: CDR1 MDHEN, CDR2 SYDVKM. This CDR3 spans 15 amino acids.

The CDR3 sequence: CACTNRGVSNTEAFF. CDR3 DNA: TGTGCCTGTACTAACAGGGGGGTGAGCAACACTGAAGCTTTCTTT. V gene TRBV30 combines with J gene TRBJ1-1, with 8 bases that match TRBD1. V dropped 6 bases and J dropped 2; count of bases not matched to a gene: 11. This CDR3 region has 15 residues. Germline V gene lookup returns CDR1 GTSNPN and CDR2 SVGIG (reference sequence).

This clone was recorded only once. This chain connects TRBV29-1 to TRBJ2-1, with TRBD2 as a possible D gene (5 bases). The ends were cut back, 4 bases at V and 7 bases at J, with 14 bases in the middle. This CDR3 contains 13 residues. The V gene's germline CDR1 is SQVTM and CDR2 ANQGSEA. The CDR3 protein is CSVGTPYPNEQFF. In DNA, the CDR3 is TGCAGCGTTGGGACTCCGTACCCTAATGAGCAGTTCTTC.

For this clone: Mismatch with germline at one junction end may stem from a read error. V is TRBV6-1 and J is TRBJ2-2, with D unclear. CDR3 length: 13 amino acids. CDR1 and CDR2 from the germline V gene are MNHNS and SASEGT. The chain's CDR3 is CASTLENPGELFF. The DNA of the CDR3 is TGTGCCAGCACTCTGGAGAACCCCGGGGAGCTGTTTTTT.

The chain has TRBV6-1 and TRBJ1-6, with D unresolved. V was clipped by 5 bases and J by 7 bases, with 12 bases between them. This CDR3 comprises 14 residues. Germline CDR1 MNHNS, CDR2 SASEGT. The chain's CDR3 is CASSSRTENSPLHF. The CDR3 DNA is TGTGCCAGCAGTTCCCGGACCGAGAATTCACCCCTCCACTTT.

In this sample, this clone turned up a few times. The chain couples TRBV4-1 to TRBJ2-5, with D maybe TRBD1 (5 bases). Germline CDR1 MGHRA, CDR2 YSYEKL. V was cut by 4 bases and J by 5 bases, with 20 bases left in between. This CDR3 is 16 amino acids long. The CDR3 region is CASSPRQGLGRETQYF. The CDR3 DNA follows: TGCGCCAGCAGCCCCCGTCAGGGATTAGGTCGGGAGACCCAGTACTTC.

The DNA for the CDR3 is TGTGCCAGCAGGACTCCAGGGGGCTCCTACAATGAGCAGTTCTTC. This translates into CASRTPGGSYNEQFF. The gene calls are TRBV6-1 and TRBJ2-1; 7 bases are shared with TRBD1. CDR1 is MNHNS and CDR2 is SASEGT in the germline V gene. There are 15 residues in the CDR3. Germline trimming cut 6 bases from V and 0 bases from J; bases unmatched to any gene: 5.

This clone was seen a few times. The chain recombines TRBV27 with TRBJ2-7, with no clear D. Germline lookup yields CDR1 MNHEY and CDR2 SMNVEV (reference sequence). Trimming pared 2 bases from V and 7 bases from J, leaving 12 bases between. The CDR3 has 13 amino acids. The CDR3 spells CASSLTGLREQYF. DNA for the CDR3: TGTGCCAGCAGTTTAACGGGCCTGAGGGAGCAGTACTTC.

This chain joins TRBV6-6 and TRBJ1-5; TRBD1 agrees at 9 bases. The CDR3 is 15 amino acids. The V and J ends lost 7 bases and 4 bases, in that order; junction bases with no gene match: 8. Per the germline V gene, CDR1 is MNHNY and CDR2 is SVGAGI (reference sequence). The CDR3 loop is CASTIQGAGNQPQHF. The CDR3 DNA is TGTGCCAGCACCATACAGGGGGCTGGGAATCAGCCCCAGCATTTT.

The V gene is TRBV4-2, the J gene TRBJ2-3; the D is unclear. V lost 0 bases and J lost 1, with 8 bases in between. Germline lookup yields CDR1 LGHNA and CDR2 YNFKEQ. The CDR3 extends over 15 amino acids. This chain's CDR3 is CASSQERLRTDTQYF. DNA for the CDR3: TGTGCCAGCAGCCAAGAGAGGCTGCGCACAGATACGCAGTATTTT.

The chain couples TRBV7-9 to TRBJ2-5; 7 bases map to TRBD2. CDR1 and CDR2 (germline): SEHNR, FQNEAQ (reference sequence). J was trimmed by 5 bases and V by 5 bases; bases with no gene match: 8. The CDR3 contains 14 residues. The DNA for the CDR3 is TGTGCCAGCAGCAAAACCGGGGGGTCGGAGACCCAGTACTTC. Encoded protein: CASSKTGGSETQYF.

The chain couples TRBV5-1 to TRBJ2-2; either TRBD1 or TRBD2 may supply D (5 bases each). Germline CDR1 is SGHRS and CDR2 is YFSETQ. CDR3 length: 16 residues. Trimming cost V 2 bases and J 4 bases, with 15 bases left between them. The CDR3 coding sequence is TGCGCCAGCAGCTTCGTCGGGGCCGTGAGCACCGGGGAGCTGTTTTTT. Amino acid sequence: CASSFVGAVSTGELFF.